Listed below are T cell receptor beta chains from one sample, sequenced in a study of blood T cell repertoires in COVID-19. Profiling relied on immunoSEQ multiplex PCR, and the TCRdb table lists in-frame clones only, not all of them. This sample has over 350,000 clones; 70% to 90% occur once, and the top ten carry approximately 2%. The specimen sequenced was PBMCs or T cells enriched from blood (not recorded which). The receptor source for this set is a woman between 18 and 29 years old with acute COVID-19. Both conserved end residues are part of each CDR3.

v_call cdr3_length cdr3_aa
TRBV10-2 13 CASSERGNYEAFF
TRBV7-9 14 CASSPTGGGYGYTF
TRBV28 14 CASSSQRATGELFF
TRBV4-2 15 CASSQDLAGTDTQYF
TRBV3-1/TRBV3-2 14 CASSTTGGGQPQHF
TRBV14 15 CASSPGVAGDYEQYF
TRBV27 15 CASTPRGGTKNIQYF
TRBV20-1 14 CSASSVLEQETQYF
TRBV2 15 CASSKAGGLNEKLFF
TRBV2 17 CASNPGLAGGYTGELFF
TRBV29-1 14 CSVGSGSSYNEQFF
TRBV27 12 CASRQGVETQYF
TRBV19 14 CASKTAGPFYGYTF
TRBV3-1/TRBV3-2 16 CASSQGTGYFGSPLHF
TRBV6-2/TRBV6-3 15 CASSYKPTGRHGYTF
TRBV18 15 CASSPISGWNTEAFF
TRBV7-2 16 CASSSTRAGGKNIQYF
TRBV10-3 13 CATVGTGNTEAFF
TRBV29-1 13 CSVDLAAYNEQFF
TRBV6-5 12 CASSYRGGELFF
TRBV6-5 13 CASSSGQAIGYTF
TRBV15 13 CATGTGGGNIQYF
TRBV5-4 14 CASSSTGGYYGYTF
TRBV7-9 16 CASTLTTDTSGNTIYF
TRBV9 18 CASSVERQSYSGANVLTF
TRBV11-3 14 CASSSPLAGRGSFF
TRBV11-2 16 CASSFDPASSGNTIYF
TRBV24-1 12 CATSVYADTQYF
TRBV10-3 14 CAISAKGGNTEAFF
TRBV3-1/TRBV3-2 15 CASSPEDRDTTEAFF
TRBV9 12 CASTGQDYGYTF
TRBV28 14 CASSLGQSNQPQHF
TRBV14 23 CASRKENTPGLADAYSSYNEQFF
TRBV7-8 17 CASSLALGGLSGNTIYF
TRBV4-3 15 CASSPYQGAGEKLFF
TRBV29-1 13 CSVRQHYNSPLHF
TRBV10-3 15 CAISESTTANYGYTF
TRBV7-3 18 CASSLNPGLAGGGETQYF
TRBV27 14 CASSFSTGWEKLFF
TRBV4-1 17 CASSQSDGHLITGELFF
TRBV18 15 CASSPPGTDGNTIYF
TRBV7-9 15 CASSPQTDRGREQYF
TRBV7-2 17 CASSAHVSGPWAYEQYF
TRBV12-3/TRBV12-4 13 CASSYRVYNEQFF
TRBV5-6 11 CASSLAGQQYF